This TCR beta chain was identified in a study of blood T cell repertoires in COVID-19. Looking at the study overall: From the United States, Italy and Spain came samples of acute and convalescent COVID-19.

Trimming removed 2 bases from V and 8 bases from J, with 16 bases in between. This CDR3 region has 14 residues. Germline V gene sequence: CDR1 SGHDT, CDR2 YYEEEE. Original processing notes: For nucleated cells, counts were estimated from reference gene primer amplification. The assay was immunoSEQ multiplex PCR, and TCRdb's table has in-frame clones only and misses some. V and J calls and clone size are copied from that table; D and trimming were computed from the DNA. The repertoire consists of some 130,000 clones, with approximately 83% occurring once and the leading ten covering around 15%. The sample taken for sequencing was peripheral blood. This chain joins TRBV5-6 and TRBJ1-1, with D maybe TRBD1 (6 bases). The clonotype was recovered from a woman between 45 and 65 years old with acute or convalescent COVID-19. The CDR3 spells CASSFPIPGAEAFF. As DNA, the CDR3 is TGTGCCAGCAGCTTCCCCATTCCAGGGGCGGAAGCTTTCTTT. The full variable domain, with the rest looked up from reference TRBV5-6 and TRBJ1-1, is DAGVTQSPTHLIKTRGQQVTLRCSPKSGHDTVSWYQQALGQGPQFIFQYYEEEERQRGNFPDRFSGHQFPNYSSELNVNALLLGDSALYLCASSFPIPGAEAFFGQGTRLTVV.